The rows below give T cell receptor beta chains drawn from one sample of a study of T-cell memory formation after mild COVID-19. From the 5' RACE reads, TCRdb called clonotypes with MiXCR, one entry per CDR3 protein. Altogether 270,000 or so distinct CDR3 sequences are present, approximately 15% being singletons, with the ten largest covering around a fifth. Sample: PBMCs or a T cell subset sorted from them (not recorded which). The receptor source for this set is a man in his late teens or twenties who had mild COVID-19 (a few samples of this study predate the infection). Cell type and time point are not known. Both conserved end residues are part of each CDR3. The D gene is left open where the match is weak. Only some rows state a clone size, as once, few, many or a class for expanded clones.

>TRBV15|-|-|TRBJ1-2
CATSREAQAFRGYTF
TGTGCCACCAGCAGAGAGGCACAGGCTTTTCGAGGCTACACCTTC
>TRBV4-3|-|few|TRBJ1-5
CASSQDKSGRQPQHF
TGCGCCAGCAGCCAAGATAAATCAGGGCGACAGCCCCAGCATTTT
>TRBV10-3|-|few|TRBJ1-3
CATRPRIGNTIYF
TGTGCCACCCGCCCAAGAATCGGGAACACCATATATTTT
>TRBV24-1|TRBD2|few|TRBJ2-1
CATSDVRVAGGNEQFF
TGTGCCACCAGTGACGTTCGTGTAGCGGGGGGGAATGAGCAGTTCTTC
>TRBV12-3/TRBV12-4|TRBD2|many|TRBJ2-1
CASSPGGAGSYNEQFF
TGTGCCAGCAGCCCCGGGGGGGCGGGCTCCTACAATGAGCAGTTCTTC
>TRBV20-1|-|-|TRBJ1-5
CSAGPPDGGNQPQHF
TGCAGTGCTGGACCACCGGACGGAGGCAATCAGCCCCAGCATTTT
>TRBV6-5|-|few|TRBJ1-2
CASSRDGTRGYTF
TGTGCCAGCAGCCGGGACGGCACGAGAGGCTACACCTTC
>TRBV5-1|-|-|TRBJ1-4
CASSSDSFNEKLFF
TGCGCCAGCAGCTCGGACAGCTTCAATGAAAAACTGTTTTTT
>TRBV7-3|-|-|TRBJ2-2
CASSAQKNTGELFF
TGTGCCAGCAGCGCACAGAAGAACACCGGGGAGCTGTTTTTT
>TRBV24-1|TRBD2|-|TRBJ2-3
CATSDPLAGGDDTQYF
TGTGCCACCAGTGATCCTCTAGCGGGGGGAGATGATACGCAGTATTTT
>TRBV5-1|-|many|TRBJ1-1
CASSLIGREDTEAFF
TGCGCCAGCAGCCTGATAGGGAGGGAGGACACTGAAGCTTTCTTT
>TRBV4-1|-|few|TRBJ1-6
CASSQVSGSGDSPLHF
TGCGCCAGCAGCCAAGTTTCCGGGTCTGGTGATTCACCCCTCCACTTT
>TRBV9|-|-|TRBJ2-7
CASSVAGDYEQYF
TGTGCCAGCAGCGTAGCTGGGGACTACGAGCAGTACTTC
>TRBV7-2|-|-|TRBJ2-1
CASSLGTGRNEQFF
TGTGCCAGCAGCTTAGGGACGGGCCGGAATGAGCAGTTCTTC
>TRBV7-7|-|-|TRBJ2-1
CASSLGLDYNEQFF
TGTGCCAGCAGCTTAGGTTTAGACTACAATGAGCAGTTCTTC
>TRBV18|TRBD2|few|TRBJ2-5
CASSRTSGNEETQYF
TGTGCCAGCTCACGGACTAGCGGGAACGAAGAGACCCAGTACTTC
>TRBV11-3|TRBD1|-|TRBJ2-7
CASSVRQGPYEQYF
TGTGCCAGCAGCGTTCGACAGGGCCCCTACGAGCAGTACTTC
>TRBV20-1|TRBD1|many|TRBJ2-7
CSATRQGRLSEQYF
TGCAGTGCTACCCGACAGGGACGTTTATCCGAGCAGTACTTC
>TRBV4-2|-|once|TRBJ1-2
CASSQDRSVNYGYTF
TGTGCCAGCAGCCAAGATCGGTCGGTAAACTATGGCTACACCTTC
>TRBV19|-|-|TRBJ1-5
CASRTEYSNQPQHF
TGTGCCAGTAGGACAGAGTATAGCAATCAGCCCCAGCATTTT
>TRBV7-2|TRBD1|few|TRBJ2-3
CASSFRRTGQHTQYF
TGTGCCAGCAGCTTTCGTCGGACAGGTCAACATACGCAGTATTTT
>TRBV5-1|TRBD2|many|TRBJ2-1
CASSGQAGGSGNEQFF
TGCGCCAGCAGCGGTCAAGCGGGGGGCTCCGGCAATGAGCAGTTCTTC
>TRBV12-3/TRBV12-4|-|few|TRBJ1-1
CASSGVSRSTEAFF
TGTGCCAGCAGTGGGGTTTCGAGGAGCACTGAAGCTTTCTTT
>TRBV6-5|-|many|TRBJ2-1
CASSHPSEYGAEQFF
TGTGCCAGCAGTCACCCCTCTGAGTACGGGGCTGAGCAGTTCTTC
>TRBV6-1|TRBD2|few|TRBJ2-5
CASSEGTSGVYQETQYF
TGTGCCAGCAGTGAGGGGACTAGCGGGGTGTACCAAGAGACCCAGTACTTC
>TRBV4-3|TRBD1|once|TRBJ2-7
CASSQEGTPGQTYEQYF
TGCGCCAGCAGCCAAGAAGGTACTCCGGGACAGACCTACGAGCAGTACTTC
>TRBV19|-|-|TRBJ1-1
CASSILEGGGTEAFF
TGTGCCAGTAGTATATTGGAGGGAGGAGGCACTGAAGCTTTCTTT
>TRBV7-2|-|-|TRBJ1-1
CASSFLKGGGATEAFF
TGTGCCAGCAGCTTCCTAAAAGGGGGGGGCGCGACTGAAGCTTTCTTT
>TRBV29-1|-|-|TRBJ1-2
CSVEEAGTYGYTF
TGCAGCGTTGAAGAGGCGGGAACCTATGGCTACACCTTC
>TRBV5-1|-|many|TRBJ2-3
CASSQERGGADTQYF
TGCGCCAGCAGCCAGGAACGGGGTGGGGCAGATACGCAGTATTTT
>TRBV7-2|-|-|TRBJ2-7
CASSFDRISYEQYF
TGTGCCAGCAGTTTTGACAGGATCTCCTACGAGCAGTACTTC
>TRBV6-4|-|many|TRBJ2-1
CASSDEFSGYNEQFF
TGTGCCAGCAGTGACGAGTTTTCCGGTTACAATGAGCAGTTCTTC
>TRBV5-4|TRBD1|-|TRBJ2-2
CASSPPTTGTTGELFF
TGTGCCAGCAGTCCGCCTACGACAGGGACGACCGGGGAGCTGTTTTTT
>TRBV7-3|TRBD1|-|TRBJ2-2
CASSQQGLQTGELFF
TGTGCCAGCAGTCAACAGGGGTTGCAAACCGGGGAGCTGTTTTTT
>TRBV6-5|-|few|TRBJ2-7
CASSYSIQGSPYEQYF
TGTGCCAGCAGTTACTCGATACAGGGTTCTCCCTACGAGCAGTACTTC
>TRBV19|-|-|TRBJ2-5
CAISIGGETQYF
TGTGCCATTAGTATAGGCGGCGAGACCCAGTACTTC
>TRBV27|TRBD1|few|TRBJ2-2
CASSLDRDRATGELFF
TGTGCCAGCAGTCTAGACCGGGACAGGGCGACCGGGGAGCTGTTTTTT
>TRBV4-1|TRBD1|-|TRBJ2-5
CASSHQTGEETQYF
TGCGCCAGCAGCCACCAGACAGGGGAGGAGACCCAGTACTTC
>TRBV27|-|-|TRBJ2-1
CASSLGVEQFF
TGTGCCAGCAGTTTAGGGGTTGAGCAGTTCTTC
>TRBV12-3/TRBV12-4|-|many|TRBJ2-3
CASMANTQYF
TGTGCCAGCATGGCAAATACGCAGTATTTT
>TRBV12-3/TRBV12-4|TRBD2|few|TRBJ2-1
CASSLLGGVNEQFF
TGTGCCAGCAGTTTACTCGGGGGGGTAAATGAGCAGTTCTTC
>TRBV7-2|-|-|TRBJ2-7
CASSRPKGSAGSYEQYF
TGTGCCAGCAGCCGGCCCAAAGGGTCGGCAGGGTCCTACGAGCAGTACTTC
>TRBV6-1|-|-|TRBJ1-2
CASTAWDYGYTF
TGTGCCAGTACCGCCTGGGACTATGGCTACACCTTC
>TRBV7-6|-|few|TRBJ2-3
CASSLNTPGSGTQYF
TGTGCCAGCAGCTTAAATACTCCGGGATCTGGTACGCAGTATTTT
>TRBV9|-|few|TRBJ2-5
CASSARDWIGQETQYF
TGTGCCAGCAGCGCGAGGGATTGGATAGGCCAAGAGACCCAGTACTTC
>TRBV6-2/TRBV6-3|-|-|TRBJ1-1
CATGYGQMNTEAFF
TGTGCCACTGGTTACGGGCAAATGAACACTGAAGCTTTCTTT
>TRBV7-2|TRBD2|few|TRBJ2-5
CASSSPKGLAGRETQYF
TGTGCCAGCAGCTCCCCTAAGGGACTAGCGGGGAGGGAGACCCAGTACTTC
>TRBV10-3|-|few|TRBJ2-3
CAIRQSTDTQYF
TGTGCCATCAGACAGAGCACAGATACGCAGTATTTT
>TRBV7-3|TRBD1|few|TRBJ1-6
CASSPQGGGNSPLHF
TGTGCCAGCAGCCCGCAGGGGGGTGGTAATTCACCCCTCCACTTT
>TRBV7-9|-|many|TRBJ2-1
CASSPGTHWDNEQFF
TGTGCCAGCAGCCCCGGGACGCACTGGGACAATGAGCAGTTCTTC
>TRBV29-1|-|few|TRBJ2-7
CSVVEQGISYEQYF
TGCAGCGTTGTGGAACAGGGTATTTCCTACGAGCAGTACTTC